This TCR beta chain emerged from a study of T cell responses to AZD1222 COVID-19 vaccine. Here immunoSEQ multiplex PCR was the method, and the copy in TCRdb shows in-frame clones only, minus some. The data contain about 85,000 clones, over 85% of them singletons. The germline V gene encodes CDR1 MNHEY and CDR2 SVGAGI. The CDR3 runs 15 residues. Germline trimming cut 10 bases from V and 2 bases from J; bases unmatched to any gene: 8. Concerning this clone itself: Its antigen is still unknown.

Study-wide points: White British people made up most donors, females outnumbered males, and clonal diversity was possibly underestimated.

The sequence derives from an adult in good health. The V gene is TRBV6-5, the J gene TRBJ1-5, with 10 bases fitting TRBD1. Specimen: peripheral blood, collected on day 0 of AZD1222 vaccination. In DNA, the CDR3 is TGTGCCACCCAGAGGACAGGGGGAGGCAATCAGCCCCAGCATTTT. This gives the protein CATQRTGGGNQPQHF.